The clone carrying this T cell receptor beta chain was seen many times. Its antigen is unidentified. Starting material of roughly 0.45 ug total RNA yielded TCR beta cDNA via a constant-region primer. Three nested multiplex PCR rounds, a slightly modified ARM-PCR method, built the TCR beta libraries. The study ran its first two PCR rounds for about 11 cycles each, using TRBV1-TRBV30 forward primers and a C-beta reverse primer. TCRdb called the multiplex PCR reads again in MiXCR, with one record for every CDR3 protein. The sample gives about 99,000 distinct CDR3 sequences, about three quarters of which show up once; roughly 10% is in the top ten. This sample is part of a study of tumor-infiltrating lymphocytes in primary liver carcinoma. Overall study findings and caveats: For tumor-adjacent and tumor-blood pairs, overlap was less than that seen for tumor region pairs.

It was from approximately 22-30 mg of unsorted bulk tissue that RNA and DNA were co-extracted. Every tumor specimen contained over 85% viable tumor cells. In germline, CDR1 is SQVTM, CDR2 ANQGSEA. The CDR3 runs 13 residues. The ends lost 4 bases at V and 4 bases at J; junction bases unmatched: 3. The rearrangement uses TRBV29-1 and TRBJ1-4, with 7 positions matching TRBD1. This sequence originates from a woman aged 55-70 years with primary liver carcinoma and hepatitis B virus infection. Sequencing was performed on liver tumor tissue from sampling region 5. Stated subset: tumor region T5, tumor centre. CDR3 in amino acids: CSVGNRGNEKLFF. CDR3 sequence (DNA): TGCAGCGTTGGGAACAGGGGTAATGAAAAACTGTTTTTT.